Listed here are 14 T cell receptor beta chains from one sample, sequenced in a study of blood T cell repertoires in COVID-19 (dated by TCRdb to about 2020). Library prep was done by the immunoSEQ multiplex PCR assay. In TCRdb, the immuneACCESS table is reduced to in-frame sequences with V and J assigned. These tables do not hold every clone; where another copy was compared, an unresolved V gene accounts for under half, and the others remain unexplained. Recorded for this sample are about 220,000 clones; around 82% of them occurred a single time. Jointly, the top ten make up 3.6% of the sample. The source material was peripheral blood. All receptors come from an elderly woman with acute or convalescent COVID-19.

The V call is TRBV19, the J call TRBJ2-7; 8 positions match TRBD1. CDR3 length equals 17 residues. Germline V lookup: CDR1 LNHDA, CDR2 SQIVND (reference sequence). The V segment lost 3 bases and the J segment 2 bases; nucleotides outside the gene matches: 12. The CDR3: CASSMDSAGTGPYEQYF. The CDR3 DNA reads TGTGCCAGTAGTATGGACTCAGCCGGGACAGGCCCCTACGAGCAGTACTTC.

The chain links TRBV5-1 to TRBJ1-6; 8 bases agree with TRBD1. This CDR3 region has 16 residues. V shed 4 bases and J 6 bases; nucleotides not matched to a gene: 9. Germline V gives CDR1 SGHRS, CDR2 YFSETQ. The CDR3 protein is CASSPNTGGGNSPLHF. The CDR3 DNA follows: TGCGCCAGCAGCCCAAACACAGGGGGAGGTAATTCACCCCTCCACTTT.

This clone was counted only a few times. CDR3 sequence: CASSQTGHQHF. As DNA, the CDR3 is TGTGCCAGCAGTCAAACGGGACACCAGCATTTT. This chain joins TRBV12-3 or TRBV12-4 and TRBJ1-5, with D tentatively TRBD1 (6 bases). Trimming took off 5 bases at V and 12 bases at J, with 11 bases between the two ends. The CDR3 runs 11 residues.

The chain employs TRBV27 and TRBJ1-1; the D gene is possibly TRBD1 (5 bases). This CDR3 region has 15 residues. Per germline, CDR1 MNHEY and CDR2 SMNVEV (reference sequence). The V end was cut by 5 bases, the J end by 3 bases, with 16 bases between. CDR3 sequence reads: CASSTLRGWDTEAFF. The CDR3 bases are TGTGCCAGCAGTACCCTCCGGGGGTGGGACACTGAAGCTTTCTTT.

The V gene is TRBV30, the J gene TRBJ1-3; no clear D. The V and J ends lost 2 bases and 0 bases respectively, with 5 bases between them. The CDR3 is 13 residues long. Germline CDR1 reads GTSNPN; CDR2 reads SVGIG (reference sequence). CDR3 loop: CAWSSYSGNTIYF. For the CDR3, the DNA is TGTGCCTGGAGTAGCTACTCTGGAAACACCATATATTTT.

J is TRBJ2-7 and V is TRBV2; 7 bases line up with TRBD1. This CDR3 comprises 14 residues. Germline V gene data show CDR1 as SNHLY and CDR2 as FYNNEI. J lost 2 bases, V lost 6 bases, and 7 bases had no gene match. DNA for the CDR3: TGTGCCAGCAGCCTGACAGGGTCCGCCTACGAGCAGTACTTC. The encoded protein is CASSLTGSAYEQYF.

The rearrangement links TRBV29-1 to TRBJ1-1; perhaps TRBD1 as D (6 bases). Germline CDR1 is SQVTM and CDR2 is ANQGSEA. CDR3 length equals 12 residues. Trimming stripped 6 bases from V and 8 bases from J, with 16 bases between. CDR3 sequence reads: CSVQTGTSEAFF. DNA of the CDR3: TGCAGCGTCCAGACCGGGACATCCGAAGCTTTCTTT.

The chain has TRBV7-2 and TRBJ1-2; 7 nucleotides line up with TRBD1. Germline trimming cut 6 bases from V and 0 bases from J; bases unmatched to any gene: 7. The V gene's germline CDR1 is SGHTA and CDR2 FQGNSA. This CDR3 contains 15 residues. Written as DNA, the CDR3 is TGTGCCAGCAGTACCGGGACAGAAGCTAACTATGGCTACACCTTC. Translated: CASSTGTEANYGYTF.

The chain is built from TRBV7-9 and TRBJ1-3; 7 bases line up with TRBD1. This CDR3 has 17 residues. The junction had 10 bases not matched to a gene; V was cut back by 5 bases and J by 0 bases. From germline, CDR1 is SEHNR and CDR2 FQNEAQ (reference sequence). The CDR3 region has the DNA TGTGCCAGCAGCCGTACAGGGGCGAAGAGCTCTGGAAACACCATATATTTT. This gives the protein CASSRTGAKSSGNTIYF.

J is TRBJ2-1 and V is TRBV29-1, with D maybe TRBD2 (6 bases). The CDR3 runs to 12 residues. The V end lost 4 bases, the J end lost 8 bases, and 12 bases lay between the germline ends. Germline CDR1 is SQVTM and CDR2 is ANQGSEA. The CDR3 DNA sequence: TGCAGCGTTGTACGGGGGTCGGATGAGCAGTTCTTC. Translation gives CSVVRGSDEQFF.

The chain is built from TRBV9 and TRBJ2-1; 7 positions match TRBD2. CDR1 is SGDLS and CDR2 is YYNGEE in the germline V gene. V dropped 3 bases and J dropped 7; count of bases not matched to a gene: 7. This CDR3 is 14 amino acids long. The CDR3 DNA is TGTGCCAGCAGCGCTCTCATGGGGGGGAATGAGCAGTTCTTC. This translates into CASSALMGGNEQFF.

The rearrangement uses TRBV10-3 and TRBJ2-3; D unresolved. There are 14 residues in the CDR3. Germline CDR1 ENHRY, CDR2 SYGVKD. Deletions cut 9 bases from V and 0 bases from J, with 13 bases between. The CDR3 region is CAIAPGSSTDTQYF. CDR3 bases: TGTGCCATTGCTCCAGGATCTAGCACAGATACGCAGTATTTT.

This clone was observed a handful of times. The genes are TRBV7-3 and TRBJ2-2; 11 bases fit TRBD2. This CDR3 has 16 residues. V lost 0 bases and J lost 4; bases outside the gene matches: 1. Per germline, CDR1 SGHTA and CDR2 FQGTGA. For the CDR3, the DNA is TGTGCCAGCAGCTTAACGGGGACTAGCGGCACCGGGGAGCTGTTTTTT. As protein: CASSLTGTSGTGELFF. The full variable domain, its missing parts supplied by reference TRBV7-3 and TRBJ2-2, is GAGVSQTPSNKVTEKGKYVELRCDPISGHTALYWYRQSLGQGPEFLIYFQGTGAADDSGLPNDRFFAVRPEGSVSTLKIQRTERGDSAVYLCASSLTGTSGTGELFFGEGSRLTVL.

The chain employs TRBV20-1 and TRBJ1-1; D is uncertain. The CDR3 has 15 amino acids. Germline CDR1 and CDR2: DFQATT and SNEGSKA (reference sequence). V shed 3 bases and J shed 2 bases, with 16 bases lying between them. The CDR3: CSASSRGPLNTEAFF. Here the CDR3 DNA reads TGCAGTGCTAGTTCCCGGGGTCCACTAAACACTGAAGCTTTCTTT.